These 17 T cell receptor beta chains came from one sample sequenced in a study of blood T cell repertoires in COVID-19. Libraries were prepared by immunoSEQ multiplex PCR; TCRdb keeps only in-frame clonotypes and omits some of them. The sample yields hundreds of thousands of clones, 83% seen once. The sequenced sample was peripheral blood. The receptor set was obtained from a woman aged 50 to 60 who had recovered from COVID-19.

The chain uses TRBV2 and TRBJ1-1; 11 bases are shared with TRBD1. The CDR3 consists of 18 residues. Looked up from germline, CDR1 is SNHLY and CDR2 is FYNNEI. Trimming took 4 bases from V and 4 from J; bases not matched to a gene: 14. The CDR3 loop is CASSALGQGVEWGTEAFF. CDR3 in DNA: TGTGCCAGCAGTGCCTTGGGACAGGGGGTTGAATGGGGCACTGAAGCTTTCTTT.

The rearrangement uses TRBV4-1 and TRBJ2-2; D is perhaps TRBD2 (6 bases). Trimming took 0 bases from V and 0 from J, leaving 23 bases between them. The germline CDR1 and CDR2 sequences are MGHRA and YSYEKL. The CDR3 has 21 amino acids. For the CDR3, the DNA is TGCGCCAGCAGCCAAGATTGGAACGGGGGTCCCGTTTTTACGAACACCGGGGAGCTGTTTTTT. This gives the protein CASSQDWNGGPVFTNTGELFF.

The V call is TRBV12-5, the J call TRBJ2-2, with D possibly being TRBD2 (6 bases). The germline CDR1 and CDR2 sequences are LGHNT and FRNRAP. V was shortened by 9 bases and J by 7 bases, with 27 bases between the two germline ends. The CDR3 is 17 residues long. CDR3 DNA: TGTGCTAGCTCTTCCCGGTCGGGGGAGGACCAGGTCGGGGAGCTGTTTTTT. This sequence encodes CASSSRSGEDQVGELFF.

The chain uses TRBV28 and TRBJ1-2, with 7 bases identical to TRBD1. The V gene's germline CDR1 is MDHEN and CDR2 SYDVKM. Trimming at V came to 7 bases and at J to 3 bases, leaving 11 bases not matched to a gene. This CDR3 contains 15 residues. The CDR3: CASIPSDRPDYGYTF. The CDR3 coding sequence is TGTGCCAGCATCCCCTCGGACAGGCCCGACTATGGCTACACCTTC.

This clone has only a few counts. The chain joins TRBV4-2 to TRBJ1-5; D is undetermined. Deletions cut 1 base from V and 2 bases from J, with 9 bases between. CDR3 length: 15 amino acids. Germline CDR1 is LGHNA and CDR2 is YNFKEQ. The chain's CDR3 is CASSQGGEGNQPQHF. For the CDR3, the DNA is TGTGCCAGCAGCCAAGGTGGAGAAGGCAATCAGCCCCAGCATTTT.

In DNA, the CDR3 is TGTGCCAGCAGTGACAGCGAGTACGCCGGGGAGCTGTTTTTT. Its protein is CASSDSEYAGELFF. The rearrangement links TRBV6-4 to TRBJ2-2; D is undetermined. Deletions cut 2 bases from V and 6 bases from J, with 10 bases between. Germline CDR1 reads MRHNA; CDR2 reads SNTAGT. The CDR3 is 14 residues long.

The CDR3 DNA is TGCAGCGTTGGGGCAGGGGTAAACACCATATATTTT. Translated: CSVGAGVNTIYF. V gene TRBV29-1 combines with J gene TRBJ1-3; D is possibly TRBD1 (6 bases). CDR1 and CDR2 (germline): SQVTM, ANQGSEA. The V end was cut by 4 bases, the J end by 6 bases, with 10 bases between. CDR3 length equals 12 residues.

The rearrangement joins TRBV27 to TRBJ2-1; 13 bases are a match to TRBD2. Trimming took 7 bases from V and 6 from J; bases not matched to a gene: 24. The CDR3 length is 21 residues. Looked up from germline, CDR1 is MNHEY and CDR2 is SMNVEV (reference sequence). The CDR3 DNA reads TGTGCCAGCACTACCCGTCCCGGGTGGACTAGCGGGAGAACAAGTCGCAATGAGCAGTTCTTC. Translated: CASTTRPGWTSGRTSRNEQFF.

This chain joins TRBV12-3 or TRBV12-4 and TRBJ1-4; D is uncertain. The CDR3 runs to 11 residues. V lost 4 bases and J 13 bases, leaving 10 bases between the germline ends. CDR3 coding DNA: TGTGCCAGCAGTTCCCCGGGGATACTGTTTTTT. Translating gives CASSSPGILFF.

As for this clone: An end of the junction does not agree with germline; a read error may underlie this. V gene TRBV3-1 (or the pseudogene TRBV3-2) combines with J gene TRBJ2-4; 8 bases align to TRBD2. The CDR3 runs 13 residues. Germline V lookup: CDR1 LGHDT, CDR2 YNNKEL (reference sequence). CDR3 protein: CASSQDPGTRSHF. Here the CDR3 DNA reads TGTGCCAGCAGCCAAGATCCTGGGACTAGGTCACACTTC.

In nucleotides, the CDR3 is TGTGCCAGCAGCACCGGGACAGGGGATCCCTACGAGCAGTACTTC. Translated: CASSTGTGDPYEQYF. The chain uses TRBV9 and TRBJ2-7; the match to TRBD1 covers 10 bases. The V gene's germline CDR1 is SGDLS and CDR2 YYNGEE. Trimming at V came to 4 bases and at J to 2 bases, leaving 6 bases not matched to a gene. The CDR3 loop spans 15 amino acids. Full variable domain (remainder filled in from reference TRBV9 and TRBJ2-7): DSGVTQTPKHLITATGQRVTLRCSPRSGDLSVYWYQQSLDQGLQFLIQYYNGEERAKGNILERFSAQQFPDLHSELNLSSLELGDSALYFCASSTGTGDPYEQYFGPGTRLTVT.

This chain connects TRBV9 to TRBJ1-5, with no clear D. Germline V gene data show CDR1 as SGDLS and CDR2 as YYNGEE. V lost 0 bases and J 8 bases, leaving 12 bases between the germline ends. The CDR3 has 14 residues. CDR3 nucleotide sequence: TGTGCCAGCAGCGTAGGGCCGGGGTTGGAGCCCCAGCATTTT. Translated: CASSVGPGLEPQHF.

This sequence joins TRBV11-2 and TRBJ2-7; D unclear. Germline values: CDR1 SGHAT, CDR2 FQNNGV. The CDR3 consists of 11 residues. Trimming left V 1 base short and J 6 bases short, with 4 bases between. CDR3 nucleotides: TGTGCCAGCAGCTTAGGGCTCGAGCAGTACTTC. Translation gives CASSLGLEQYF.

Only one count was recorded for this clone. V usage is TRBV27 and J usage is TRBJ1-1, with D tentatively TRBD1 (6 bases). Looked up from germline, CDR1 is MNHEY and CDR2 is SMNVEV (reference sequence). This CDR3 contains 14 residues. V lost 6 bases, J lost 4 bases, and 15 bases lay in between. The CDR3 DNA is TGTGCCAGCAGCACCGGGGGGCTGGGCACTGAAGCTTTCTTT. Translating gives CASSTGGLGTEAFF.

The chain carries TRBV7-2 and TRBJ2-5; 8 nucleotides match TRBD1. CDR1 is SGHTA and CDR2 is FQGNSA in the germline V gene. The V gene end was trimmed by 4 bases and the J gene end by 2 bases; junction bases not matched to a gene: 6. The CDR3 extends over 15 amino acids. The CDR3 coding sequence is TGTGCCAGCAGCTCCAACAGGGGGAGGCAAGAGACCCAGTACTTC. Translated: CASSSNRGRQETQYF.

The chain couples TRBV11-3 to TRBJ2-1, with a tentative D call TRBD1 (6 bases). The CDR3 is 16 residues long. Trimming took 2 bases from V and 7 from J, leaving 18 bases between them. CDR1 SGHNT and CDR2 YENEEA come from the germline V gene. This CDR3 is CASSLPFGQRKNEQFF. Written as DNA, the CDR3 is TGTGCCAGCAGCTTACCGTTTGGACAGAGAAAAAATGAGCAGTTCTTC.

CDR3 sequence (DNA): TGTGCCAGCAGCGACTCATTTTTGGGGGACTATAGCACGAACACTGAAGCTTTCTTT. Translated, it gives CASSDSFLGDYSTNTEAFF. The chain employs TRBV9 and TRBJ1-1, with D tentatively TRBD1 (5 bases). Germline CDR1 SGDLS, CDR2 YYNGEE. This CDR3 has 19 residues. V lost 3 bases and J 1 base, leaving 25 bases between the germline ends.